Listed here is a single TCR beta chain. The data originate from a study of technical replicates of blood from a few donors. Germline-derived CDR1 and CDR2 are SGHNT and YENEEA. Trimming left V 5 bases short and J 1 base short, with 11 bases between. The CDR3 is 14 residues long. The method was immunoSEQ multiplex PCR; TCRdb's version includes in-frame clones alone and lacks a portion of them. The repertoire holds more than 60,000 clones, more than 85% seen once, with about 0.25% in the top ten. What was sequenced was T cells isolated from PBMCs. V is TRBV11-3 and J is TRBJ1-1, with a weak D call TRBD1 (6 bases). The clonotype comes from a human donor in good health. The CDR3 bases are TGTGCCAGCAGCGCTTTAGGGGGGAACACTGAAGCTTTCTTT. This codes for CASSALGGNTEAFF.